The 13 T cell receptor beta chains below come from one sample, sequenced in a study of CD8+CD57+ T cells in acquired aplastic anemia. The study profiled TCR beta VDJ and CDR3 using genomic DNA as template. A single record per CDR3 protein comes from TCRdb applying MiXCR to the reads. The table records some 290,000 distinct CDR3 sequences, around 60% of them present only once. Sequences were obtained from sorted CD4+, CD8+, or CD8+CD57+ T cells (not recorded which) from PBMCs. These receptors all come from a human donor with severe aplastic anemia or a healthy control (not recorded which).

This chain connects TRBV9 to TRBJ2-5; D is possibly TRBD1 (6 bases). In germline, CDR1 is SGDLS, CDR2 YYNGEE. Trimming removed 4 bases at V and 3 bases at J, with 19 bases between. This CDR3 spans 16 amino acids. DNA of the CDR3: TGTGCCAGCAGCTCGGAAGGGGACACGGGAAAAGAGACCCAGTACTTC. Translation gives CASSSEGDTGKETQYF.

This chain connects TRBV10-3 to TRBJ2-7, with D possibly being TRBD2 (6 bases). CDR3 length: 16 residues. The V end lost 0 bases, the J end lost 4 bases, and 16 bases lay between the germline ends. Germline lookup yields CDR1 ENHRY and CDR2 SYGVKD. The CDR3 spells CAISESTLRGVYEQYF. The CDR3 bases are TGTGCCATCAGTGAGTCGACGTTGCGGGGCGTGTACGAGCAGTACTTC.

Many counts were recorded for this clonotype. The V call is TRBV28, the J call TRBJ2-1; tentatively, D is TRBD2 (5 bases). V lost 5 bases, J lost 3 bases, and 8 bases lay in between. Germline CDR1 MDHEN, CDR2 SYDVKM. The CDR3 runs 13 residues. The CDR3 nucleotides are TGTGCCAGCAGTCCTGACTACTACAATGAGCAGTTCTTC. Translated, it gives CASSPDYYNEQFF.

This chain joins TRBV9 and TRBJ2-3; 9 bases line up with TRBD2. V gave up 0 bases and J gave up 0 bases; unmatched junction bases: 5. The germline V gene encodes CDR1 SGDLS and CDR2 YYNGEE. There are 17 residues in the CDR3. The CDR3 DNA reads as TGTGCCAGCAGCGTAGTTTCGACTAGCGGAAGCACAGATACGCAGTATTTT. This translates into CASSVVSTSGSTDTQYF.

This clonotype was seen a handful of times. The chain has TRBV2 and TRBJ2-7; tentatively, D is TRBD2 (5 bases). Deletions cut 3 bases from V and 3 bases from J, with 9 bases between. The germline CDR1 and CDR2 sequences are SNHLY and FYNNEI. The CDR3 length is 13 residues. This chain's CDR3 is CASSEDSYYEQYF. The CDR3 bases are TGTGCCAGCAGTGAGGACTCCTACTACGAGCAGTACTTC.

The V gene is TRBV24-1, the J gene TRBJ2-2; D gene ambiguous. V gave up 6 bases and J gave up 5 bases, with 9 bases separating them. Germline CDR1 KGHDR, CDR2 SFDVKD. CDR3 size: 13 residues. The DNA of the CDR3 is TGTGCCACCAGTAGGACCCAGACCGGGGAGCTGTTTTTT. Its protein product is CATSRTQTGELFF.

This clonotype is a singleton in its sample. The rearrangement uses TRBV5-5 and TRBJ2-7, with 8 bases aligning to TRBD1. This CDR3 spans 15 amino acids. Germline CDR1 and CDR2: SGHKS and YYEKEE (reference sequence). V was clipped by 4 bases and J by 3 bases; unmatched bases: 9. CDR3 sequence: CASSPSGQVNYEQYF. The CDR3 DNA reads TGTGCCAGCAGCCCATCGGGACAGGTAAACTACGAGCAGTACTTC. The entire variable domain, with the rest obtained from reference TRBV5-5 and TRBJ2-7, is as follows: DAGVTQSPTHLIKTRGQQVTLRCSPISGHKSVSWYQQVLGQGPQFIFQYYEKEERGRGNFPDRFSARQFPNYSSELNVNALLLGDSALYLCASSPSGQVNYEQYFGPGTRLTVT.

In the case of this clonotype: The junction shows a germline mismatch at one end, possibly a read error. The rearrangement links TRBV29-1 to TRBJ2-1, with a possible D match to TRBD2 (5 bases). There are 14 residues in the CDR3. CDR1 is SQVTM, CDR2 ANQGSEA, per germline. The DNA of the CDR3 is TGTGCCAGCAGTTTGGCGGGCTCCTACAATGAGCAGTTCTTC. This codes for CASSLAGSYNEQFF.

This clonotype was found once. This chain connects TRBV7-2 to TRBJ1-4, with unresolved D. The V and J ends lost 3 bases and 4 bases respectively, with 6 bases between them. This CDR3 is built from 13 residues. Germline CDR1 and CDR2: SGHTA and FQGNSA. CDR3 in DNA: TGTGCCAGCAGCTTGTTAAGTAATGAAAAACTGTTTTTT. It encodes CASSLLSNEKLFF.

The rearrangement joins TRBV7-2 to TRBJ2-7; no reliable D call. Between the trimmed V and J ends, which lost 5 bases and 5 bases, there was a span of 16 bases. The CDR3 totals 14 residues. Germline CDR1 is SGHTA and CDR2 is FQGNSA. The CDR3 spells CASSLRGPANEQYF. Written as DNA, the CDR3 is TGTGCCAGCAGCCTCCGAGGACCCGCCAACGAGCAGTACTTC. Variable domain in full (rest from reference TRBV7-2 and TRBJ2-7): GAGVSQSPSNKVTEKGKDVELRCDPISGHTALYWYRQSLGQGLEFLIYFQGNSAPDKSGLPSDRFSAERTGGSVSTLTIQRTQQEDSAVYLCASSLRGPANEQYFGPGTRLTVT.

Worth noting for this clonotype: Germline is not matched at one junction end, which may reflect a read error. The chain is built from TRBV24-1 and TRBJ2-3; 7 positions agree with TRBD1. CDR1 and CDR2 (germline): KGHDR, SFDVKD. This CDR3 has 13 amino acids. Here the CDR3 DNA reads TGTGCCAGCAGTGATCAGGGGGCAGATACGCAGTATTTT. Amino acids: CASSDQGADTQYF.

This clonotype was observed many times. The chain joins TRBV2 to TRBJ1-4, with 7 bases that match TRBD1. Germline V gene data show CDR1 as SNHLY and CDR2 as FYNNEI. The CDR3 has 17 amino acids. V trimming: 6 bases; J trimming: 3 bases; junction bases outside the gene matches: 13. CDR3 nucleotides: TGTGCCAGCAGGGAAAAGACAGGGTGGGATGCTAATGAAAAACTGTTTTTT. Amino acids: CASREKTGWDANEKLFF.

The V and J genes are TRBV7-2 and TRBJ1-1; perhaps TRBD1 as D (5 bases). Germline V gene lookup returns CDR1 SGHTA and CDR2 FQGNSA. The CDR3 totals 14 residues. Trimming removed 3 bases at V and 8 bases at J, with 16 bases between. CDR3 amino acids: CASSFVNLGTEAFF. CDR3 DNA sequence: TGTGCCAGCAGCTTCGTCAATCTTGGGACGGAAGCTTTCTTT.